This TCR beta chain was profiled in a study of blood T cell repertoires in COVID-19. Study context: COVID-19 samples from acute and convalescent phases originated in the United States, Italy and Spain. In each case, the material was cDNA or gDNA derived from T cells, B-cell-depleted T cells, or PBMCs.

V was clipped by 5 bases and J by 4 bases, with 9 bases between them. CDR1 is GTSNPN and CDR2 is SVGIG in the germline V gene (reference sequence). The length of the CDR3 is 12 residues. This clone has only a few counts. Original analysis: How many nucleated cells were present was estimated from reference gene primer amplification. This table comes from immunoSEQ multiplex PCR, and its TCRdb copy is limited to in-frame clones, with some not included. The V and J calls and clone size come from that table; D and trimming were worked out from the DNA. The sample shows 100,000 to 150,000 clones, around 80% of them seen only once.

The genes are TRBV30 and TRBJ1-3; a possible D gene is TRBD1 (6 bases). The TCR sequence derives from an older man with active or convalescent COVID-19. Sequenced: peripheral blood. CDR3: CAWGQSGNTIYF. CDR3 coding DNA: TGTGCCTGGGGACAGTCGGGAAACACCATATATTTT.